The clone carrying this T cell receptor beta chain was seen repeatedly, ten times or more. The antigen remains unidentified. These data come from a study of neurological immune-mediated disorders. Study observations and caveats: In HTLV-1-associated myelopathy, TCR clonal expansion was greatest, whereas multiple sclerosis had the least, falling below healthy controls.

Time point described: longitudinal time-point 1 (baseline). The CDR3 spans 13 residues. V trimming: 9 bases; J trimming: 4 bases; junction bases outside the gene matches: 5. Germline CDR1 is KGHDR and CDR2 is SFDVKD. With 10-nucleotide random UMIs, 5'RACE was used to make the cDNA. TCRdb re-analysed the 5' RACE reads in MiXCR, keeping a single row per CDR3 protein. The profile covers about 60,000 distinct CDR3 sequences, with around a tenth appearing a single time and about 6.6% taken by the ten largest. Material: PBMCs. This sequence joins TRBV24-1 and TRBJ2-3, with 8 bases aligning to TRBD2. The sequence was obtained from a male donor with HTLV-1-associated myelopathy (HAM/TSP). The CDR3 spells CATGTRRADTQYF. The CDR3 region has the DNA TGTGCCACCGGGACTAGACGAGCAGATACGCAGTATTTT.